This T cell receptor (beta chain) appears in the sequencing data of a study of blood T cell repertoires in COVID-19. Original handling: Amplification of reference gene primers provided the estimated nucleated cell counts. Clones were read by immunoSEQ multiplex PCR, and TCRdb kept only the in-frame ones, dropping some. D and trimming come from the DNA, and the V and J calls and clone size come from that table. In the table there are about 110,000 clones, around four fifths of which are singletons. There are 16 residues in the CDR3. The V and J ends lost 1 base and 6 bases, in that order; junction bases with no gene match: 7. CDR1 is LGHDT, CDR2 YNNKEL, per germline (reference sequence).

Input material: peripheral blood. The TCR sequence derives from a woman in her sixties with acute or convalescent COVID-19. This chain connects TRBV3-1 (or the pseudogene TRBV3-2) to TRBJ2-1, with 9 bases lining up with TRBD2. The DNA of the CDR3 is TGTGCCAGCAGCCAAGGAGCAGCGGGGGGCCCCAATGAGCAGTTCTTC. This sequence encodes CASSQGAAGGPNEQFF.